Sequencing of this TCR beta chain was carried out in a study of type 1 regulatory T cells. The wider study: This in vitro CD4 product, T-allo10, is enriched for Tr1 cells and alloantigen-specific. Study findings and constraints: Type 1 regulatory T cells had a more restricted TCR repertoire than non-type 1 regulatory T cells.

Notes on this clonotype: The antigen remains undetermined.

Per the germline V gene, CDR1 is DFQATT and CDR2 is SNEGSKA (reference sequence). Unmatched junction bases numbered 8, after V lost 5 bases and J lost 2 bases. CDR3 length equals 14 residues. Using its own MiXCR run on the reads, TCRdb lists one record per CDR3 protein. Here the sample spans 60,000 to 70,000 distinct CDR3 sequences, 45% to 50% being singletons. V gene TRBV20-1 combines with J gene TRBJ2-7; 8 bases match TRBD1. This TCR was sampled from a human donor in good health. The sequencing input was cultured non-Tr1 T cells, either the whole culture or a sorted T cell fraction (not recorded which). CDR3 DNA: TGCAGTGCTTCCGGGACAGGAAGGACCTACGAGCAGTACTTC. This encodes CSASGTGRTYEQYF.